This TCR beta chain was captured in a study of beta chain features in type 1 diabetes. The overall study: Healthy donors and patients had similar age, gender and cell yields.

Reverse transcription of all isolated RNA meant that expressed TCRB transcripts were sequenced. Sequencing used immunoSEQ multiplex PCR; TCRdb keeps in-frame clones, though not all of them. The table has nearly 700,000 clones, 13% seen once; the top ten hold 0.02% to 0.025%. Study-level points and caveats: TCRB CDR3s from Type 1 diabetes patients were moderately but significantly shorter in all four CD4+ subsets. Diminished insertions and augmented deletions at VDJ junctions characterized type 1 diabetes patients. The naive, central memory and Treg TCRB repertoires looked more alike in patients than they did in healthy donors.

This clone was seen only once. The antigen remains undetermined. CD4+ naive, central memory, regulatory and stem cell-like memory subsets were isolated by sorting on CD45RO/CCR7/CD25/CD127/CD95/CD27. In germline, CDR1 is SGHRS, CDR2 YFSETQ. This CDR3 region has 16 residues. J lost 0 bases, V lost 5 bases, and 8 bases had no gene match. This TCR came from a man aged 18 to 30 with type 1 diabetes. Input material: naive CD4+ T cells from blood. The chain recombines TRBV5-1 with TRBJ2-1, with 7 bases identical to TRBD1. CDR3 residues: CASSPGQADSYNEQFF. DNA of the CDR3: TGCGCCAGCAGTCCTGGACAGGCGGACTCCTACAATGAGCAGTTCTTC.